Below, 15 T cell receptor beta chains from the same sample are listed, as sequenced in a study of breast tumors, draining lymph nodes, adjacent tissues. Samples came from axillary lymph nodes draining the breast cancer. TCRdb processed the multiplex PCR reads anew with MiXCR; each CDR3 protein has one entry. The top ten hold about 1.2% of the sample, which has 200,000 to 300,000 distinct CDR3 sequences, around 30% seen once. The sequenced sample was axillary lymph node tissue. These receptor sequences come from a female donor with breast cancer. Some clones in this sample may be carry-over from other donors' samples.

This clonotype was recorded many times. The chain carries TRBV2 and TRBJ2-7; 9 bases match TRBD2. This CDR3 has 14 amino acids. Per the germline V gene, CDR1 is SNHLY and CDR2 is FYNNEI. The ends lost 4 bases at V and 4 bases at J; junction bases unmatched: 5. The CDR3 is CASSGTSVHYEQYF. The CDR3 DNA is TGTGCCAGCAGTGGGACTAGCGTACATTACGAGCAGTACTTC.

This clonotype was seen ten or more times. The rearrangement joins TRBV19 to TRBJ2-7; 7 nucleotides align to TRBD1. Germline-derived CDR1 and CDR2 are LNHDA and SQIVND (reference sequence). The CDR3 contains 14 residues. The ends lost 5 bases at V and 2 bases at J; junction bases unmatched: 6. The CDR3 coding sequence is TGTGCCAGTAGTGGACAGGCCGGGACCTACGAGCAGTACTTC. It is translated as CASSGQAGTYEQYF.

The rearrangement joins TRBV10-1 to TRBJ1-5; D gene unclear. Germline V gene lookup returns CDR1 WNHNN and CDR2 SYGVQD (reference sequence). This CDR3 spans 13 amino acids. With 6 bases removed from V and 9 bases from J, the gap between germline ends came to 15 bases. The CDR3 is CASSPGVVMPQHF. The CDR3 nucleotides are TGCGCCAGCAGCCCCGGGGTAGTAATGCCCCAGCATTTT.

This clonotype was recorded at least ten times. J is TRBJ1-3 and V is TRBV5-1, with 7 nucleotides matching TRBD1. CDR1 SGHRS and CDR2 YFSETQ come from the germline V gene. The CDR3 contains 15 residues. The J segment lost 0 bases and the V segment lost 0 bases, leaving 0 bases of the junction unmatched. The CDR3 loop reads CASSLAGGSGNTIYF. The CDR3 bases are TGCGCCAGCAGCTTGGCAGGGGGCTCTGGAAACACCATATATTTT.

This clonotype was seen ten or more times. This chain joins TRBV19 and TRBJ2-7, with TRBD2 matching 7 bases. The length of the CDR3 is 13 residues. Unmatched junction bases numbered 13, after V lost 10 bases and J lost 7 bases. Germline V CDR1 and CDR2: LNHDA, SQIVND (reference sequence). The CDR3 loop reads CATSLRQRGEQYF. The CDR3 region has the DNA TGTGCCACCTCCCTAAGGCAGCGGGGTGAGCAGTACTTC.

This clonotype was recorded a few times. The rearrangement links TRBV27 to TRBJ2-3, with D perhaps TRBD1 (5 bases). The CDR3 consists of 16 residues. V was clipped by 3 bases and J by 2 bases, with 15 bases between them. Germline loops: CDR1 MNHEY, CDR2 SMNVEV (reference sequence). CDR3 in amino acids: CASSFSPLGVTDTQYF. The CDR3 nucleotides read TGTGCCAGCAGTTTCTCCCCTCTAGGGGTCACAGATACGCAGTATTTT.

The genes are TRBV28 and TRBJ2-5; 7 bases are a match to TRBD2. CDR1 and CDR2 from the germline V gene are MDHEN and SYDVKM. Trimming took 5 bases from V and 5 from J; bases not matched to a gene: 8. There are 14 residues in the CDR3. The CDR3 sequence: CASSVLLGGETQYF. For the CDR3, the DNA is TGTGCCAGCAGTGTACTCCTCGGGGGGGAGACCCAGTACTTC.

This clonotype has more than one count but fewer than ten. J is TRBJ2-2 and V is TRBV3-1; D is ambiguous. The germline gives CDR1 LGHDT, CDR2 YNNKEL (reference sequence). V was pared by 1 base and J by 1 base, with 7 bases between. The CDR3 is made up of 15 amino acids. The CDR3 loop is CASSQGAENTGELFF. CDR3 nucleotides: TGTGCCAGCAGCCAAGGGGCGGAGAACACCGGGGAGCTGTTTTTT. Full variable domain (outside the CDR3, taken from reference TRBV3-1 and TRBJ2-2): DTAVSQTPKYLVTQMGNDKSIKCEQNLGHDTMYWYKQDSKKFLKIMFSYNNKELIINETVPNRFSPKSPDKAHLNLHINSLELGDSAVYFCASSQGAENTGELFFGEGSRLTVL.

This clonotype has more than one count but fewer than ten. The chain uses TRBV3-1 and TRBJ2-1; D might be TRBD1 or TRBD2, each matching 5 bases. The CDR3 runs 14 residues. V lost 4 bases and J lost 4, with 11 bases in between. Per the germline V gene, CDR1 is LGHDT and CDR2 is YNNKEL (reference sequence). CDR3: CASSPGTYYNEQFF. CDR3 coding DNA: TGTGCCAGCAGCCCCGGGACCTATTACAATGAGCAGTTCTTC.

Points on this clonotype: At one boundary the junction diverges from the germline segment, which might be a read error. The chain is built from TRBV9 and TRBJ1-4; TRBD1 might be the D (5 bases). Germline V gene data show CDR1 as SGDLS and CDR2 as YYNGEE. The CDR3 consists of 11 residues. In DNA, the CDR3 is TGTGCCAGCAGGGGGGACGAAAAACTGTTCTTT. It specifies CASRGDEKLFF.

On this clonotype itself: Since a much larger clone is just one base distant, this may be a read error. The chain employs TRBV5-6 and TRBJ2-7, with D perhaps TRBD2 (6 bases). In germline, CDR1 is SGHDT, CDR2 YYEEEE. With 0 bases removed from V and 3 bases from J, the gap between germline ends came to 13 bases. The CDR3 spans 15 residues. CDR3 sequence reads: CASSLGPTGVYEQYF. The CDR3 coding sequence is TGTGCCAGCAGCTTGGGGCCAACGGGAGTCTACGAGCAGTACTTC.

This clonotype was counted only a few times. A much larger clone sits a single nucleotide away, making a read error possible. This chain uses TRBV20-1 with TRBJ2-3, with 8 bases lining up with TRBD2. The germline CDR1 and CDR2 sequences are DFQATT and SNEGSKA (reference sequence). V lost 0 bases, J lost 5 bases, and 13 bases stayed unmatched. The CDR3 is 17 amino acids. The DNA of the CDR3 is TGCAGTGCTAGAGATGCTTTTAGCGGGACATTTGGAGATACGCAGTATTTT. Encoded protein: CSARDAFSGTFGDTQYF.

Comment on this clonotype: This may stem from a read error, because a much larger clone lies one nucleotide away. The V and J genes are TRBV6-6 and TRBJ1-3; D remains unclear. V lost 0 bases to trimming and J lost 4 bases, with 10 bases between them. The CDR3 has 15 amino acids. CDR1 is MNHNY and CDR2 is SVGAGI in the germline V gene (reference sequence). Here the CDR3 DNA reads TGTGCCAGCAGTTACTCGGCCACTGCCGGAAACACCATATATTTT. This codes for CASSYSATAGNTIYF.

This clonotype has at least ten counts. DNA for the CDR3: TGTGCCATCAGTGATCCCCGGAGAGGGGAGACCCAGTACTTC. It translates to CAISDPRRGETQYF. The chain has TRBV10-3 and TRBJ2-5; possible D gene TRBD2, 5 bases. CDR3 length equals 14 residues. CDR1 is ENHRY, CDR2 SYGVKD, per germline. V was trimmed by 3 bases and J by 5 bases, leaving 13 bases between them.

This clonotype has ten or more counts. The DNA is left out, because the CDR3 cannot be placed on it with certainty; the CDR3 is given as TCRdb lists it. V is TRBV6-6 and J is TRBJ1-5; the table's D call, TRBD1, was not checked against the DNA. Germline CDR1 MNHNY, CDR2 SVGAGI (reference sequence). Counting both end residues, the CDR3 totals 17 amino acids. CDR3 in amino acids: CASSTSAGVGSNQPQHF.